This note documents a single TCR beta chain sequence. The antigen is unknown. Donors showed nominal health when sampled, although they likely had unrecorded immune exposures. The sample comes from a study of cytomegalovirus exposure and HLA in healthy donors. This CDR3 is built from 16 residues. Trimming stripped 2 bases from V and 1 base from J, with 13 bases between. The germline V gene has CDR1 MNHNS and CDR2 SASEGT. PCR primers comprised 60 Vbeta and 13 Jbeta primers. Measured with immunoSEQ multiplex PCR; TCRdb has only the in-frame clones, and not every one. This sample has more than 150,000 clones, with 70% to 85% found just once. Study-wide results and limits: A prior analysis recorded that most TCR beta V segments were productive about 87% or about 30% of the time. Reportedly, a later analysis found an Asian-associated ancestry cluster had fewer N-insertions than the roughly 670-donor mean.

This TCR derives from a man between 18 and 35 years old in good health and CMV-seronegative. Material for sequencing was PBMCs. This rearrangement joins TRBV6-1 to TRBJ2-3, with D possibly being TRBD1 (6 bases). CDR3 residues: CASSEFQGGGTDTQYF. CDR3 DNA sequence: TGTGCCAGCAGTGAATTTCAAGGGGGAGGCACAGATACGCAGTATTTT.